The sequence of this T cell receptor beta chain was determined in a study of cytotoxic CD8 clonotypes in ibrutinib-treated CLL. Germline V CDR1 and CDR2: GTSNPN, SVGIG (reference sequence). With 0 bases removed from V and 2 bases from J, the gap between germline ends came to 2 bases. The CDR3 runs to 11 residues. With respect to this clone: Its antigen is not known.

Study outcomes and limitations: With treatment, public clonotypes, which were uncommon, either contracted or remained stable.

Profiling relied on immunoSEQ multiplex PCR, and the TCRdb table lists in-frame clones only, not all of them. The table shows about 140,000 clones, with around 93% occurring only once. The specimen comprised PBMCs, sampled after 12 months of ibrutinib treatment. The TCR originated in a human donor with chronic lymphocytic leukemia. The chain recombines TRBV30 with TRBJ2-7; D remains unclear. CDR3 sequence: CAWSVTYEQYF. The CDR3 nucleotides read TGTGCCTGGAGTGTAACCTACGAGCAGTACTTC. Supplemented by reference TRBV30 and TRBJ2-7, the full variable domain reads SQTIHQWPATLVQPVGSPLSLECTVEGTSNPNLYWYRQAAGRGLQLLFYSVGIGQISSEVPQNLSASRPQDRQFILSSKKLLLSDSGFYLCAWSVTYEQYFGPGTRLTVT.